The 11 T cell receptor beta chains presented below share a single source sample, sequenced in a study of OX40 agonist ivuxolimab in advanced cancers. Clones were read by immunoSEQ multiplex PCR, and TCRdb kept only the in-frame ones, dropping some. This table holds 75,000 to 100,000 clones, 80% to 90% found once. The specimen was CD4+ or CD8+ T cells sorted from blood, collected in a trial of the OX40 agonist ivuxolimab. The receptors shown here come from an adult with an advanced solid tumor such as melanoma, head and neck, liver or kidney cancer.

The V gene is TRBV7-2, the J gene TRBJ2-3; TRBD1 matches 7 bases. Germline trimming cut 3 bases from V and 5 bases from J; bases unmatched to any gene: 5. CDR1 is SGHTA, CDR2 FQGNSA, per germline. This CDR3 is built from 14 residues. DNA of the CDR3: TGTGCCAGCAGCTTGACAGGGTTAGGAGATACGCAGTATTTT. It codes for CASSLTGLGDTQYF.

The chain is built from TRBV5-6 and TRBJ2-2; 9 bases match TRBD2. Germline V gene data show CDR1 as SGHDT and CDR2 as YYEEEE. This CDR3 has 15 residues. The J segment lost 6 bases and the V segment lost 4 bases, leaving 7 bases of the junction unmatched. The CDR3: CASSEREVLAGELFF. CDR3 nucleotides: TGTGCCAGCAGCGAGCGGGAGGTATTGGCCGGGGAGCTGTTTTTT.

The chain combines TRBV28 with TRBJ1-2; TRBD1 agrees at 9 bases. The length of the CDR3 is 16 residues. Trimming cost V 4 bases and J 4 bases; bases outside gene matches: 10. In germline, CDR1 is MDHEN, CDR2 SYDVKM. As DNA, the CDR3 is TGTGCCAGCAGTTCCACCGGGACAGGGCTTCGCTATGGCTACACCTTC. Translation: CASSSTGTGLRYGYTF.

The CDR3 nucleotides read TGTGCCAGCTCACTCCCCGTCCCCTCTGGGGCCAACGTCCTGACTTTC. This codes for CASSLPVPSGANVLTF. The genes are TRBV18 and TRBJ2-6; D is unclear. In germline, CDR1 is KGHSH, CDR2 LQKENI. Trimming removed 4 bases at V and 0 bases at J, with 10 bases between. The CDR3 covers 16 residues.

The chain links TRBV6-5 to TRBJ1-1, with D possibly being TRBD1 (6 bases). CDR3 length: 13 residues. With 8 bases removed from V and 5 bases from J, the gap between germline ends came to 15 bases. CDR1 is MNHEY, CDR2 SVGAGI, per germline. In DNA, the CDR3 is TGTGCCAGCTCCCGGGGGGCCGGGACTGAAGCTTTCTTT. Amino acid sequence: CASSRGAGTEAFF.

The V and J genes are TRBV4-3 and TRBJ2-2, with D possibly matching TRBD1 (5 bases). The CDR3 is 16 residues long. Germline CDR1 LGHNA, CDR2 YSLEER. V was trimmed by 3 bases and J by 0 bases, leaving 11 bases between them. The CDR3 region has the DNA TGCGCCAGCAGCCACGGACAACGAGCGAACACCGGGGAGCTGTTTTTT. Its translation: CASSHGQRANTGELFF.

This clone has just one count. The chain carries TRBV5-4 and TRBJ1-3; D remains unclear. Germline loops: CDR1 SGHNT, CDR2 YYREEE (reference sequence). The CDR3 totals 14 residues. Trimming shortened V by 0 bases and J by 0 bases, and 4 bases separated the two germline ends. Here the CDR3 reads CASSLGNSGNTIYF. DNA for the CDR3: TGTGCCAGCAGCTTGGGTAACTCTGGAAACACCATATATTTT.

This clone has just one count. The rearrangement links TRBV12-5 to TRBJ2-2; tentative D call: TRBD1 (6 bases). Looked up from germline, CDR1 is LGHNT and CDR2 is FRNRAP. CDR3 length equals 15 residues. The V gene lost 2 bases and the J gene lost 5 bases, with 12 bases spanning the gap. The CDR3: CASGLWAGETGELFF. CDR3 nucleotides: TGTGCTAGTGGTTTGTGGGCAGGGGAGACCGGGGAGCTGTTTTTT.

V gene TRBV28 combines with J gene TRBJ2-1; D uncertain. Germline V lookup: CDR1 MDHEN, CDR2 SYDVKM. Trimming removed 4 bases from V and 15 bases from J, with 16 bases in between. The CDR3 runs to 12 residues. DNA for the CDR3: TGTGCCAGCAGTTCGACGGGTAATCAAGGGTTCTTC. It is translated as CASSSTGNQGFF.

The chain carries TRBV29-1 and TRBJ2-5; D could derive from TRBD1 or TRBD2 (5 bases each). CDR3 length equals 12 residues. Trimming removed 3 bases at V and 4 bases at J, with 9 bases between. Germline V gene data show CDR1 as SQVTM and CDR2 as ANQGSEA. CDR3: CSVEGDPETQYF. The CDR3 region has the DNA TGCAGCGTTGAGGGGGACCCAGAGACCCAGTACTTC.

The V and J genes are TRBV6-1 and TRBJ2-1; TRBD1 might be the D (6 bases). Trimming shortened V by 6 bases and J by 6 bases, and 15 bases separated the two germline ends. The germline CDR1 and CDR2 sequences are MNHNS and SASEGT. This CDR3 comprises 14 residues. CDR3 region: CASSETGWGNEQFF. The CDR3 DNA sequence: TGTGCCAGCAGCGAAACAGGGTGGGGCAATGAGCAGTTCTTC.